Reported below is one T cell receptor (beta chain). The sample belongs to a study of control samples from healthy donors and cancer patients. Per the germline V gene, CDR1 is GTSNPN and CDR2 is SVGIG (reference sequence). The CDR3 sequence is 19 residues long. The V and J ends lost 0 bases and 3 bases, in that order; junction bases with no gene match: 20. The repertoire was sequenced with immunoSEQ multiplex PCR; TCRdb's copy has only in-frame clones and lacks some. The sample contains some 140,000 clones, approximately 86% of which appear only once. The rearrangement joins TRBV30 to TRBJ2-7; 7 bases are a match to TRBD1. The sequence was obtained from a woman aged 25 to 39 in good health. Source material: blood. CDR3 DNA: TGTGCCTGGAGTGTATACCCCAAATACCGGGACAGCAGACACTACGAGCAGTACTTC. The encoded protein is CAWSVYPKYRDSRHYEQYF.